Listed below are T cell receptor beta chains from one sample, sequenced in a study of T cell responses to AZD1222 COVID-19 vaccine. Sequencing was performed with immunoSEQ multiplex PCR; in TCRdb, only in-frame clones are kept and a portion is missing. Here the sample spans 130,000 to 150,000 clones, approximately 85% being singletons. The sample was peripheral blood, taken on day 0 of MenACWY control vaccination. The receptor source for this set is an adult in good health. The CDR3 runs from the conserved cysteine through the conserved F or W. D genes are given only for firm matches. The listing skips clone size in some rows; elsewhere it reads once, few, many or a size class.

cdr3_length	d_call	v_call	clone_size	j_call	cdr3_nt	cdr3_aa
15	TRBD1	TRBV27	few	TRBJ2-7	TGTGCCAGCAGCCCGGACAGGCATAGCTCCTACGAGCAGTACTTC	CASSPDRHSSYEQYF
16	.	TRBV5-1	few	TRBJ1-3	TGCGCCAGCAGCTCATTGGACCTGAGGGCTGGAAACACCATATATTTT	CASSSLDLRAGNTIYF
11	.	TRBV2	.	TRBJ1-1	TGTGCCAGCAGGACAGGCCCTGAAGCTTTCTTT	CASRTGPEAFF
13	.	TRBV9	.	TRBJ1-1	TGTGCCAGCAGCGTAAGGGGGGAGACTGAAGCTTTCTTT	CASSVRGETEAFF
14	.	TRBV19	once	TRBJ2-1	TGTGCCAGTAGTAAGGGCAGATCTGGGAGTGAGCAGTTCTTC	CASSKGRSGSEQFF
11	.	TRBV14	.	TRBJ2-3	TGTGCCAGCCTGATCACAGATACGCAGTATTTT	CASLITDTQYF
17	.	TRBV14	.	TRBJ2-2	TGTGCCAGCAGCCAACACCGAGGTGCGGAGAACACCGGGGAGCTGTTTTTT	CASSQHRGAENTGELFF
13	TRBD1	TRBV28	.	TRBJ1-2	TGTGCCAGCAGCAAGACAGGGAACTATGGCTACACCTTC	CASSKTGNYGYTF
17	.	TRBV3-1/TRBV3-2	.	TRBJ1-3	TGTGCCAGCAGCCAAGATATGGGCGGAGTCTCTGGAAACACCATATATTTT	CASSQDMGGVSGNTIYF
13	.	TRBV2	.	TRBJ1-1	TGTGCCAGTGGAAAGGGACAGAACACTGAAGCTTTCTTT	CASGKGQNTEAFF
15	.	TRBV11-2	.	TRBJ2-2	TGTGCCAGCAGCTTAGAGCCTGGAGGGGGCGGGGAGCTGTTTTTT	CASSLEPGGGGELFF
13	.	TRBV7-2	.	TRBJ2-7	TGTGCCAGCAGCTTAGACCTAACCTACGAGCAGTACTTC	CASSLDLTYEQYF
17	.	TRBV5-6	.	TRBJ2-7	TGTGCCAGCAGCTTGGACACCCGAGGGCTGTCCCTCTACGAGCAGTACTTC	CASSLDTRGLSLYEQYF